This T cell receptor (beta chain) was sequenced during a study of monozygotic twins with inflammatory bowel disease. This CDR3 spans 13 amino acids. CDR1 is SGHRS and CDR2 is YFSETQ in the germline V gene. Both the TCRalpha cDNA and the TCRbeta cDNA were taken through two nested PCRs, lasting about 16 and 10 cycles. TCRdb processed the 5' RACE reads again and assigns one entry to each CDR3 protein, with no DNA. This sample carries 200,000 to 250,000 distinct CDR3 sequences, with 7.7% going to the ten biggest clones. The chain recombines TRBV5-1 with TRBJ1-2; TCRdb returns TRBD1, unconfirmable since there is no DNA. The sequence was collected from a human donor with ulcerative colitis or Crohn's disease, or a healthy co-twin of an affected twin (not recorded which). Material for sequencing was blood. CDR3 amino acids: CASSLAQGSGYTF.